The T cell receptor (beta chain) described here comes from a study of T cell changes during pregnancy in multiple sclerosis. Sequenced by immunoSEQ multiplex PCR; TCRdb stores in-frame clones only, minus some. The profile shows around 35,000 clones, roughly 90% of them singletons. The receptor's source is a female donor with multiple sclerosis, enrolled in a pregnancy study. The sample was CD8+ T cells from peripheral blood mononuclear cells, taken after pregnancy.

CDR3 region: CASSDPRPAERPSTDTQYF. The DNA of the CDR3 is TGTGCCAGCAGTGATCCTCGGCCAGCAGAGCGTCCTAGCACAGATACGCAGTATTTT. The chain links TRBV2 to TRBJ2-3; D not resolved. Germline CDR1 is SNHLY and CDR2 is FYNNEI. V lost 3 bases and J 0 bases, leaving 22 bases between the germline ends. The CDR3 has 19 residues.